The 32 T cell receptor beta chains listed next were all sequenced from one sample in a study of somatic mutations in cytotoxic T cells in rheumatoid arthritis. The assay was immunoSEQ multiplex PCR, and TCRdb's table has in-frame clones only and misses some. Of about 30,000 clones detected, more than 75% appear once; the ten largest clones hold 7.5% to 9.5%. Sequenced material: CD8+ T cells sorted from blood. These receptors came from an adult with rheumatoid arthritis.

The chain recombines TRBV5-5 with TRBJ1-2; 10 bases align to TRBD1. The CDR3 consists of 14 residues. Trimming at V came to 3 bases and at J to 7 bases, leaving 6 bases not matched to a gene. Germline CDR1 reads SGHKS; CDR2 reads YYEKEE (reference sequence). The CDR3 DNA follows: TGTGCCAGCAGCTCCGGGACAGGGGAAATTGGCTACACCTTC. This codes for CASSSGTGEIGYTF.

The chain joins TRBV4-3 to TRBJ2-3; TRBD2 is a possible D gene (7 bases). The V gene's germline CDR1 is LGHNA and CDR2 YSLEER. V was pared by 4 bases and J by 4 bases, with 18 bases between. This CDR3 comprises 16 residues. This CDR3 is CASSLIRGAIADTQYF. The CDR3 nucleotides read TGCGCCAGCAGCCTAATCCGGGGGGCAATCGCAGATACGCAGTATTTT.

The chain carries TRBV7-9 and TRBJ2-7, with TRBD1 identical over 10 bases. Germline lookup yields CDR1 SEHNR and CDR2 FQNEAQ (reference sequence). The junction had 6 bases not matched to a gene; V was cut back by 5 bases and J by 5 bases. This CDR3 has 14 residues. In DNA form, the CDR3 reads TGTGCCAGCAGCAAACCGGGACAGGGGAACGAGCAGTACTTC. This codes for CASSKPGQGNEQYF.

CDR3 DNA sequence: TGTGCCAGCAGCAGCGGACAGATGAACACTGAAGCTTTCTTT. Amino acids: CASSSGQMNTEAFF. This sequence joins TRBV7-6 and TRBJ1-1, with a tentative D call TRBD1 (6 bases). Deletions cut 5 bases from V and 0 bases from J, with 10 bases between. Germline-derived CDR1 and CDR2 are SGHVS and FNYEAQ. The length of the CDR3 is 14 residues.

The rearrangement uses TRBV9 and TRBJ2-2; D is uncertain. V was cut by 0 bases and J by 6 bases, with 15 bases left in between. CDR3 length: 16 residues. Germline loops: CDR1 SGDLS, CDR2 YYNGEE. The CDR3 coding sequence is TGTGCCAGCAGCGTAGTTCAACGACTTGGCGCCGGGGAGCTGTTTTTT. Its translation: CASSVVQRLGAGELFF.

The chain is built from TRBV27 and TRBJ2-1; D assignment may be TRBD1 or TRBD2 (5 bases each). V lost 7 bases, J lost 10 bases, and 23 bases lay in between. The CDR3 is made up of 15 amino acids. The germline V gene has CDR1 MNHEY and CDR2 SMNVEV (reference sequence). CDR3 residues: CASTAWDLGLEEQFF. The CDR3 region has the DNA TGTGCCAGCACCGCGTGGGACCTCGGCTTGGAGGAGCAGTTCTTC.

CDR3 protein: CSVEGQDYGYTF. In DNA form, the CDR3 reads TGCAGCGTTGAAGGGCAGGACTATGGCTACACCTTC. The V call is TRBV29-1, the J call TRBJ1-2, with unresolved D. Germline lookup yields CDR1 SQVTM and CDR2 ANQGSEA. Between the trimmed V and J ends, which lost 1 base and 3 bases, there was a span of 6 bases. CDR3 length: 12 residues.

V usage is TRBV9 and J usage is TRBJ2-3; no reliable D call. V dropped 4 bases and J dropped 4 bases, with 7 bases sitting between them. The CDR3 runs 12 residues. Germline loops: CDR1 SGDLS, CDR2 YYNGEE. This CDR3 reads CASSPGPDTQYF. The CDR3, as DNA: TGTGCCAGCAGCCCTGGCCCAGATACGCAGTATTTT.

V usage is TRBV4-2 and J usage is TRBJ2-1; the D gene could be TRBD1 or TRBD2 (5 bases each). CDR3 length: 13 amino acids. The germline V and J ends were trimmed by 4 bases and 9 bases, with 13 bases remaining between them. CDR1 LGHNA and CDR2 YNFKEQ come from the germline V gene. The CDR3, as DNA: TGTGCCAGCAGCCCCGAGGGGAGCCCTGAGCAGTTCTTC. It encodes CASSPEGSPEQFF.

The chain has TRBV11-3 and TRBJ2-6; D perhaps matches TRBD1 (5 bases). This CDR3 has 16 amino acids. Germline-derived CDR1 and CDR2 are SGHNT and YENEEA. V was cut by 4 bases and J by 0 bases, with 10 bases left in between. The CDR3 protein is CASSSTVISGANVLTF. In DNA form, the CDR3 reads TGTGCCAGCAGCTCGACAGTTATCTCTGGGGCCAACGTCCTGACTTTC.

CDR3 sequence: CSTRTANTEAFF. The CDR3 DNA reads TGCAGCACACGGACAGCGAACACTGAAGCTTTCTTT. The chain links TRBV29-1 to TRBJ1-1, with D possibly matching TRBD1 (6 bases). Trimming left V 8 bases short and J 1 base short, with 11 bases between. The germline CDR1 and CDR2 sequences are SQVTM and ANQGSEA. The length of the CDR3 is 12 residues.

This clone has only a few counts. This chain uses TRBV2 with TRBJ1-2; D is ambiguous. Germline values: CDR1 SNHLY, CDR2 FYNNEI. The length of the CDR3 is 14 residues. With 9 bases removed from V and 4 bases from J, the gap between germline ends came to 18 bases. This CDR3 reads CASIPTHRVYGYTF. For the CDR3, the DNA is TGTGCCAGTATCCCCACGCACAGAGTCTATGGCTACACCTTC. Full variable domain (outside the CDR3, taken from reference TRBV2 and TRBJ1-2): EPEVTQTPSHQVTQMGQEVILRCVPISNHLYFYWYRQILGQKVEFLVSFYNNEISEKSEIFDDQFSVERPDGSNFTLKIRSTKLEDSAMYFCASIPTHRVYGYTFGSGTRLTVV.

V usage is TRBV7-9 and J usage is TRBJ2-7; D uncertain. Germline V CDR1 and CDR2: SEHNR, FQNEAQ (reference sequence). V lost 7 bases and J 4 bases, leaving 8 bases between the germline ends. There are 11 residues in the CDR3. CDR3 nucleotides: TGTGCCAGCACTTCCCAGTACGAGCAGTACTTC. This gives the protein CASTSQYEQYF.

The chain couples TRBV7-6 to TRBJ2-3, with 9 bases that match TRBD1. Germline V gene sequence: CDR1 SGHVS, CDR2 FNYEAQ. The CDR3 is 16 residues long. V gave up 0 bases and J gave up 1 base; unmatched junction bases: 2. The CDR3 loop reads CASSLARDRGTDTQYF. The CDR3 nucleotides are TGTGCCAGCAGCTTAGCGCGGGACAGGGGCACAGATACGCAGTATTTT.

The rearrangement joins TRBV7-2 to TRBJ2-5; D is tentatively TRBD1 or TRBD2 (6 bases each). The CDR3 sequence is 14 residues long. V was cut by 5 bases and J by 2 bases, with 12 bases left in between. Germline assignment: CDR1 SGHTA and CDR2 FQGNSA. The CDR3 sequence: CASSHSGAQETQYF. CDR3 DNA: TGTGCCAGCAGCCATTCGGGGGCGCAAGAGACCCAGTACTTC.

This chain uses TRBV7-9 with TRBJ1-2; D perhaps matches TRBD1 (5 bases). The CDR3 is 13 amino acids. Per germline, CDR1 SEHNR and CDR2 FQNEAQ (reference sequence). V was shortened by 6 bases and J by 3 bases, with 11 bases between the two germline ends. This chain's CDR3 is CASRSGTYYGYTF. The DNA of the CDR3 is TGTGCCAGCAGATCCGGGACGTACTATGGCTACACCTTC.

The table lists this clone with a count of one. In DNA form, the CDR3 reads TGTGCCAGCAGCTTCGAAGGCAGGGCCACTGAAGCTTTCTTT. It translates to CASSFEGRATEAFF. This sequence joins TRBV7-9 and TRBJ1-1; TRBD1 might be the D (5 bases). Deletions cut 3 bases from V and 4 bases from J, with 12 bases between. The CDR3 runs to 14 residues. Germline lookup yields CDR1 SEHNR and CDR2 FQNEAQ (reference sequence).

J is TRBJ1-3 and V is TRBV19; no reliable D call. This CDR3 region has 15 residues. Trimming stripped 0 bases from V and 4 bases from J, with 10 bases between. CDR1 LNHDA and CDR2 SQIVND come from the germline V gene (reference sequence). The chain's CDR3 is CASSIDRGSGNTIYF. DNA of the CDR3: TGTGCCAGTAGTATAGATCGCGGCAGCGGAAACACCATATATTTT.

This clone is categorized as medium-sized. The chain combines TRBV7-2 with TRBJ2-7, with D unclear. Germline lookup yields CDR1 SGHTA and CDR2 FQGNSA. Trimming took off 5 bases at V and 3 bases at J, with 11 bases between the two ends. The CDR3 loop spans 13 amino acids. The CDR3 spells CASSRVHLYEQYF. The CDR3 bases are TGTGCCAGCAGCCGCGTCCACCTCTACGAGCAGTACTTC.

This clone counts as large. This sequence joins TRBV14 and TRBJ1-1; D is unresolved. In germline, CDR1 is SGHDN, CDR2 FVKESK. This CDR3 has 14 amino acids. V lost 4 bases to trimming and J lost 0 bases, with 9 bases between them. DNA for the CDR3: TGTGCCAGCAGCCCGCTTAGTTTGAACACTGAAGCTTTCTTT. Its translation: CASSPLSLNTEAFF.

The genes are TRBV5-1 and TRBJ1-1; 7 bases agree with TRBD1. The CDR3 runs 16 residues. Germline V gene data show CDR1 as SGHRS and CDR2 as YFSETQ. V lost 4 bases and J lost 3; bases outside the gene matches: 12. CDR3 sequence: CASSITGVPTHTEAFF. The CDR3 region has the DNA TGCGCCAGCAGCATAACAGGGGTTCCCACCCACACTGAAGCTTTCTTT.

The V call is TRBV7-9, the J call TRBJ2-7; 11 nucleotides line up with TRBD2. Trimming took 1 base from V and 2 from J; bases not matched to a gene: 1. This CDR3 region has 15 residues. Germline assignment: CDR1 SEHNR and CDR2 FQNEAQ (reference sequence). The CDR3 reads CASSLETSGTYEQYF. The CDR3, as DNA: TGTGCCAGCAGCTTAGAGACTAGCGGGACCTACGAGCAGTACTTC.

This clone occurred a few times. The chain has TRBV11-2 and TRBJ1-1, with D possibly matching TRBD1 (6 bases). The CDR3 totals 12 residues. Trimming cost V 8 bases and J 8 bases, with 15 bases left between them. In germline, CDR1 is SGHAT, CDR2 FQNNGV. CDR3 DNA sequence: TGTGCCAGCCGCGCGTCAGGGGAGGAAGCTTTCTTT. Protein: CASRASGEEAFF.

V gene TRBV9 combines with J gene TRBJ2-3; 8 nucleotides match TRBD2. Trimming cost V 0 bases and J 1 base; bases outside gene matches: 7. From germline, CDR1 is SGDLS and CDR2 YYNGEE. The CDR3 consists of 17 residues. The CDR3 DNA is TGTGCCAGCAGCGTAGGAGTTAATAGCGGGGGCACAGATACGCAGTATTTT. Encoded protein: CASSVGVNSGGTDTQYF.

The J gene is TRBJ1-1, the V gene TRBV10-3; 8 bases fit TRBD1. V gave up 5 bases and J gave up 1 base; unmatched junction bases: 3. Germline loops: CDR1 ENHRY, CDR2 SYGVKD. The CDR3 is 14 amino acids. The chain's CDR3 is CAISFDRGNTEAFF. CDR3 coding DNA: TGTGCCATCAGTTTTGACAGGGGGAACACTGAAGCTTTCTTT.

The V gene is TRBV19, the J gene TRBJ2-3; no firm D call. The V gene lost 4 bases and the J gene lost 8 bases, with 13 bases spanning the gap. The CDR3 length is 13 residues. Germline CDR1 reads LNHDA; CDR2 reads SQIVND (reference sequence). The CDR3: CASSTDLAATQYF. The CDR3 DNA reads as TGTGCCAGTAGTACTGACCTGGCAGCTACGCAGTATTTT.

This clone has a single count. This chain uses TRBV7-6 with TRBJ2-5, with 9 bases aligning to TRBD2. Germline trimming cut 0 bases from V and 5 bases from J; bases unmatched to any gene: 4. This CDR3 is built from 15 residues. Looked up from germline, CDR1 is SGHVS and CDR2 is FNYEAQ. CDR3 sequence: CASSLASTSGETQYF. CDR3 in DNA: TGTGCCAGCAGCTTAGCGAGCACTAGCGGGGAGACCCAGTACTTC.

This chain joins TRBV27 and TRBJ2-3, with a possible D match to TRBD1 (5 bases). Germline V CDR1 and CDR2: MNHEY, SMNVEV (reference sequence). V was trimmed by 2 bases and J by 5 bases, leaving 14 bases between them. CDR3 length: 15 residues. CDR3 protein: CASSLGRAGLDTQYF. DNA of the CDR3: TGTGCCAGCAGTTTAGGACGGGCAGGGCTAGATACGCAGTATTTT.

The chain links TRBV28 to TRBJ1-1, with TRBD1 identical over 8 bases. From germline, CDR1 is MDHEN and CDR2 SYDVKM. The CDR3 is 16 residues long. Germline trimming cut 6 bases from V and 1 base from J; bases unmatched to any gene: 10. The CDR3, as DNA: TGTGCCAGCAGACGCGGCCAGGGGGCCGAGAACACTGAAGCTTTCTTT. Encoded protein: CASRRGQGAENTEAFF. The full variable domain, with the rest looked up from reference TRBV28 and TRBJ1-1, is DVKVTQSSRYLVKRTGEKVFLECVQDMDHENMFWYRQDPGLGLRLIYFSYDVKMKEKGDIPEGYSVSREKKERFSLILESASTNQTSMYLCASRRGQGAENTEAFFGQGTRLTVV.

The chain employs TRBV19 and TRBJ2-2; 10 bases are shared with TRBD2. This CDR3 comprises 15 residues. The ends lost 5 bases at V and 5 bases at J; junction bases unmatched: 5. Germline loops: CDR1 LNHDA, CDR2 SQIVND (reference sequence). CDR3 sequence (DNA): TGTGCCAGTAGTGTGGCTAGCGGGAGTACCGGGGAGCTGTTTTTT. Its protein product is CASSVASGSTGELFF.

This chain connects TRBV7-9 to TRBJ1-1, with D perhaps TRBD1 (5 bases). V was trimmed by 5 bases and J by 1 base, leaving 11 bases between them. The CDR3 sequence is 14 residues long. Germline values: CDR1 SEHNR, CDR2 FQNEAQ (reference sequence). CDR3 sequence: CASSATGRNTEAFF. The CDR3 DNA sequence: TGTGCCAGCAGCGCTACAGGTCGGAACACTGAAGCTTTCTTT.

The chain employs TRBV5-4 and TRBJ2-2; no firm D call. Germline CDR1 is SGHNT and CDR2 is YYREEE (reference sequence). Deletions cut 4 bases from V and 7 bases from J, with 8 bases between. The CDR3 has 12 amino acids. In DNA form, the CDR3 reads TGTGCCAGCAGCCCTAAGGGCGGGGAGCTGTTTTTT. Translating gives CASSPKGGELFF.